Following are 30 T cell receptor beta chains from one sample sequenced in a study of identical twins. TCRdb processed the 5' RACE reads anew with MiXCR; each CDR3 protein has one entry. The sample lists some 240,000 distinct CDR3 sequences, roughly a tenth seen once, with over 8% in the top ten. Sequenced input: memory T cells sorted from blood. These receptors were obtained from a man in his fifties in good health.

This sequence joins TRBV4-1 and TRBJ1-3; D is possibly TRBD1 (5 bases). CDR1 and CDR2 (germline): MGHRA, YSYEKL. Trimming removed 2 bases at V and 0 bases at J, with 14 bases between. This CDR3 contains 17 residues. CDR3 nucleotides: TGCGCCAGCAGCCAACCCCTGGGACGGAACTCTGGAAACACCATATATTTT. Amino acids: CASSQPLGRNSGNTIYF.

The table lists this clonotype with many counts. The rearrangement joins TRBV4-2 to TRBJ2-1; D possibly corresponds to TRBD1 (5 bases). Germline CDR1 LGHNA, CDR2 YNFKEQ. This CDR3 spans 15 amino acids. V was clipped by 0 bases and J by 3 bases, with 9 bases between them. CDR3 amino acids: CASSQEFRDYNEQFF. CDR3 DNA sequence: TGTGCCAGCAGCCAAGAATTCAGGGACTACAATGAGCAGTTCTTC.

This rearrangement joins TRBV2 to TRBJ1-1; possible D gene TRBD1, 5 bases. This CDR3 region has 16 residues. V lost 5 bases and J lost 4, with 20 bases in between. The germline V gene encodes CDR1 SNHLY and CDR2 FYNNEI. This CDR3 reads CASSLARGGVGTEAFF. The CDR3 region has the DNA TGTGCCAGCAGTCTCGCCCGGGGAGGGGTGGGCACTGAAGCTTTCTTT.

Only a few counts were recorded for this clonotype. V is TRBV20-1 and J is TRBJ2-3; 8 nucleotides line up with TRBD1. This CDR3 spans 16 amino acids. The germline V gene has CDR1 DFQATT and CDR2 SNEGSKA (reference sequence). V lost 1 base to trimming and J lost 4 bases; unmatched junction nucleotides: 10. In DNA form, the CDR3 reads TGCAGTGCTAGAGGTCTGTCCGGGACAGGATCAGATACGCAGTATTTT. Translation gives CSARGLSGTGSDTQYF.

This chain uses TRBV6-4 with TRBJ2-4, with TRBD2 identical over 9 bases. The germline V gene encodes CDR1 MRHNA and CDR2 SNTAGT. The J segment lost 6 bases and the V segment lost 5 bases, leaving 5 bases of the junction unmatched. This CDR3 is 14 amino acids long. CDR3 region: CASSPSGNVNIQYF. The CDR3 DNA reads TGTGCCAGCAGTCCTAGCGGGAACGTAAACATTCAGTACTTC.

This clonotype was recorded many times. The chain joins TRBV12-3 or TRBV12-4 to TRBJ2-1; D unclear. The CDR3 loop spans 14 amino acids. V lost 6 bases, J lost 5 bases, and 14 bases lay in between. For the CDR3, the DNA is TGTGCCAGCAGCCTTGCGGTGTCGGACAATGAGCAGTTCTTC. Amino acids: CASSLAVSDNEQFF.

This clonotype has only a few counts. The V call is TRBV24-1, the J call TRBJ1-6; D not certain. Germline V gene data show CDR1 as KGHDR and CDR2 as SFDVKD. V lost 3 bases and J 10 bases, leaving 12 bases between the germline ends. The CDR3 totals 14 residues. CDR3 loop: CATSDGFLGSPLHF. The CDR3 nucleotides are TGTGCCACCAGTGATGGATTCTTAGGATCACCCCTCCACTTT.

This clonotype was picked up many times. V usage is TRBV20-1 and J usage is TRBJ2-7, with a possible D match to TRBD2 (5 bases). The CDR3 sequence is 12 residues long. From germline, CDR1 is DFQATT and CDR2 SNEGSKA (reference sequence). V was shortened by 4 bases and J by 0 bases, with 7 bases between the two germline ends. The CDR3 DNA reads as TGCAGTGCTACCCGGGACTCCTACGAGCAGTACTTC. It specifies CSATRDSYEQYF.

J is TRBJ2-3 and V is TRBV6-2 or TRBV6-3, with a weak D call TRBD1 (5 bases). Trimming left V 2 bases short and J 6 bases short, with 12 bases between. The CDR3 covers 14 residues. The germline gives CDR1 MNHEY, CDR2 SVGEGT. CDR3 in amino acids: CASSYTWGPDTQYF. The CDR3 DNA reads as TGTGCCAGCAGTTACACCTGGGGCCCCGATACGCAGTATTTT.

This clonotype was counted a few times. The chain has TRBV18 and TRBJ1-6; the D gene is possibly TRBD1 (5 bases). V was pared by 2 bases and J by 8 bases, with 13 bases between. The CDR3 runs 15 residues. The germline gives CDR1 KGHSH, CDR2 LQKENI. CDR3 DNA sequence: TGTGCCAGCTCACCAACGAGGGGCACCGATTCACCCCTCCACTTT. The encoded protein is CASSPTRGTDSPLHF. The entire variable domain, with the rest obtained from reference TRBV18 and TRBJ1-6, is as follows: NAGVMQNPRHLVRRRGQEARLRCSPMKGHSHVYWYRQLPEEGLKFMVYLQKENIIDESGMPKERFSAEFPKEGPSILRIQQVVRGDSAAYFCASSPTRGTDSPLHFGNGTRLTVT.

At least ten counts were recorded for this clonotype. The gene calls are TRBV29-1 and TRBJ2-7; 9 nucleotides match TRBD1. The J segment lost 7 bases and the V segment lost 4 bases, leaving 5 bases of the junction unmatched. CDR1 is SQVTM and CDR2 is ANQGSEA in the germline V gene. The CDR3 runs 12 residues. Here the CDR3 DNA reads TGCAGCGTTGCGGACAGGGGAGAAGAGCAGTACTTC. As protein: CSVADRGEEQYF.

This clonotype has ten or more counts. V usage is TRBV29-1 and J usage is TRBJ2-7; 10 bases fit TRBD2. V was pared by 6 bases and J by 2 bases, with 7 bases of the junction left unmatched. There are 14 residues in the CDR3. Germline V gene lookup returns CDR1 SQVTM and CDR2 ANQGSEA. In DNA, the CDR3 is TGCAGCGTCCAGGGACTAGCGAGCGCCTACGAGCAGTACTTC. Translated: CSVQGLASAYEQYF.

Only a few counts were recorded for this clonotype. The V and J genes are TRBV20-1 and TRBJ2-1; 15 bases fit TRBD2. The CDR3 is 18 amino acids. Trimming at V came to 4 bases and at J to 0 bases, leaving 7 bases not matched to a gene. From germline, CDR1 is DFQATT and CDR2 SNEGSKA (reference sequence). The CDR3 DNA is TGCAGTGCTATTGGGACTAGCGGGAGGTCGAGCTCCTACAATGAGCAGTTCTTC. It translates to CSAIGTSGRSSSYNEQFF.

This chain connects TRBV29-1 to TRBJ2-2, with D possibly called TRBD1 or TRBD2 (5 bases each). From germline, CDR1 is SQVTM and CDR2 ANQGSEA. With 4 bases removed from V and 5 bases from J, the gap between germline ends came to 20 bases. This CDR3 is 16 amino acids long. The CDR3 DNA reads as TGCAGCGTTGGGGGGAGTACTCCTAGTAGTACCGGGGAGCTGTTTTTT. Translated: CSVGGSTPSSTGELFF.

This clonotype was counted a few times. The chain combines TRBV24-1 with TRBJ2-5; D remains unclear. The CDR3 has 12 residues. Germline V gene lookup returns CDR1 KGHDR and CDR2 SFDVKD. The ends were cut back, 5 bases at V and 5 bases at J, with 8 bases in the middle. CDR3 loop: CATSGVSETQYF. The CDR3 region has the DNA TGTGCCACCAGTGGCGTTTCGGAGACCCAGTACTTC.

This clonotype was observed at least ten times. The chain uses TRBV28 and TRBJ2-5; TRBD1 might be the D (6 bases). The CDR3 length is 14 residues. CDR1 and CDR2 (germline): MDHEN, SYDVKM. Between the trimmed V and J ends, which lost 4 bases and 2 bases, there was a span of 11 bases. CDR3: CASSSGQIQETQYF. CDR3 sequence (DNA): TGTGCCAGCAGTTCCGGACAGATACAAGAGACCCAGTACTTC.

The table lists this clonotype with many counts. The rearrangement joins TRBV2 to TRBJ2-2; D is uncertain. The CDR3 consists of 11 residues. V lost 6 bases and J 4 bases, leaving 3 bases between the germline ends. Germline loops: CDR1 SNHLY, CDR2 FYNNEI. The CDR3 is CASRTTGELFF. CDR3 DNA: TGTGCCAGCAGGACCACCGGGGAGCTGTTTTTT.

This clonotype was seen many times. The genes are TRBV20-1 and TRBJ2-5, with a possible D match to TRBD2 (7 bases). V lost 2 bases, J lost 4 bases, and 14 bases lay in between. CDR3 size: 14 residues. The germline CDR1 and CDR2 sequences are DFQATT and SNEGSKA (reference sequence). CDR3 in DNA: TGCAGTGCTAGACCCTCGGGGGGCAGAGAGACCCAGTACTTC. Its translation is CSARPSGGRETQYF.

The chain links TRBV11-2 to TRBJ1-1, with D uncertain. Trimming stripped 0 bases from V and 11 bases from J, with 10 bases between. This CDR3 comprises 12 residues. Germline V CDR1 and CDR2: SGHAT, FQNNGV. The CDR3 here is CASSLDWEEAFF. CDR3 nucleotides: TGTGCCAGCAGCTTAGACTGGGAGGAGGCTTTCTTT.

The table lists this clonotype with a count of one. The rearrangement links TRBV6-2 or TRBV6-3 to TRBJ2-5, with TRBD2 matching over 13 bases. V lost 4 bases to trimming and J lost 5 bases; unmatched junction nucleotides: 16. The CDR3 contains 19 residues. Germline values: CDR1 MNHEY, CDR2 SVGEGT. Written as DNA, the CDR3 is TGTGCCAGCAGTTCTGACACCCTTCAGGGACTAGCGGGATGGGAGACCCAGTACTTC. Its protein product is CASSSDTLQGLAGWETQYF.

The chain couples TRBV5-1 to TRBJ2-7, with a weak D call TRBD1 (6 bases). The length of the CDR3 is 14 residues. The V gene lost 6 bases and the J gene lost 0 bases, with 13 bases spanning the gap. Germline V lookup: CDR1 SGHRS, CDR2 YFSETQ. CDR3 loop: CASTLGTYSYEQYF. The CDR3 bases are TGCGCCAGCACCCTGGGGACATACTCCTACGAGCAGTACTTC.

This clonotype was observed at least ten times. The chain joins TRBV29-1 to TRBJ2-1; tentatively, D is TRBD1 (5 bases). The CDR3 length is 14 residues. V was pared by 5 bases and J by 0 bases, with 11 bases between. Germline loops: CDR1 SQVTM, CDR2 ANQGSEA. The CDR3 nucleotides are TGCAGCGTTCTGCAGGGAAGCTCCTACAATGAGCAGTTCTTC. Its translation: CSVLQGSSYNEQFF.

This clonotype was seen a handful of times. This sequence joins TRBV5-1 and TRBJ1-6; D is unresolved. From germline, CDR1 is SGHRS and CDR2 YFSETQ. The CDR3 contains 14 residues. Trimming shortened V by 0 bases and J by 7 bases, and 8 bases separated the two germline ends. The CDR3 sequence is CASSLDTPNSPLHF. The CDR3 DNA is TGCGCCAGCAGCTTGGATACTCCCAATTCACCCCTCCACTTT.

The sample holds many counts of this clonotype. The genes are TRBV27 and TRBJ1-3, with D possibly being TRBD1 (5 bases). The CDR3 is made up of 14 amino acids. The germline V gene has CDR1 MNHEY and CDR2 SMNVEV (reference sequence). The germline V and J ends were trimmed by 11 bases and 2 bases, with 16 bases remaining between them. CDR3 coding DNA: TGTGCCCACTTGGGGGAAATGGCTGGAAACACCATATATTTT. It specifies CAHLGEMAGNTIYF.

CDR3: CASSLAGQTDTQYF. In DNA form, the CDR3 reads TGCGCCAGCAGCTTGGCTGGACAGACAGATACGCAGTATTTT. The chain recombines TRBV5-1 with TRBJ2-3; maybe TRBD1 (6 bases). Germline CDR1 and CDR2: SGHRS and YFSETQ. The CDR3 is 14 residues long. V was pared by 0 bases and J by 3 bases, with 8 bases between.

This clonotype was seen repeatedly, ten times or more. V and J are TRBV7-9 and TRBJ1-3, with 8 bases that match TRBD1. This CDR3 is 15 amino acids long. Trimming removed 5 bases from V and 1 base from J; junction bases left unmatched: 4. Germline values: CDR1 SEHNR, CDR2 FQNEAQ (reference sequence). The CDR3 DNA sequence: TGTGCCAGCAGCCCCCGGACAGGGTCTGGAAACACCATATATTTT. As protein: CASSPRTGSGNTIYF.

The chain combines TRBV20-1 with TRBJ1-2; 7 bases line up with TRBD1. The CDR3 covers 14 residues. Germline V gene sequence: CDR1 DFQATT, CDR2 SNEGSKA (reference sequence). CDR3 in DNA: TGCACCATCTCTAGACAGGGCGACGGCTATGGCTACACCTTC. It is translated as CTISRQGDGYGYTF.

This clonotype turned up a few times. The CDR3 sequence: CASSQMTSGGASNEQFF. For the CDR3, the DNA is TGTGCCAGCAGCCAGATGACTAGCGGGGGGGCGAGCAATGAGCAGTTCTTC. The chain links TRBV3-1 to TRBJ2-1; 14 bases agree with TRBD2. Germline CDR1 and CDR2: LGHDT and YNNKEL (reference sequence). V trimming: 3 bases; J trimming: 6 bases; junction bases outside the gene matches: 7. The CDR3 totals 17 residues.

This chain joins TRBV6-5 and TRBJ2-7, with 9 positions matching TRBD2. J gave up 5 bases and V 2 bases, and 7 bases lay outside the gene matches. This CDR3 has 15 residues. Germline V CDR1 and CDR2: MNHEY, SVGAGI. Here the CDR3 DNA reads TGTGCCAGCAGTTACGGCGGGAGGGAAGGAGACGAGCAGTACTTC. Encoded protein: CASSYGGREGDEQYF.

This clonotype was counted between two and nine times. This chain connects TRBV12-3 or TRBV12-4 to TRBJ2-2, with unresolved D. Trimming left V 5 bases short and J 5 bases short, with 12 bases between. The CDR3 is 14 amino acids. CDR3 sequence reads: CASSGHLLTGELFF. The CDR3, as DNA: TGTGCCAGCAGTGGTCACCTACTAACCGGGGAGCTGTTTTTT.